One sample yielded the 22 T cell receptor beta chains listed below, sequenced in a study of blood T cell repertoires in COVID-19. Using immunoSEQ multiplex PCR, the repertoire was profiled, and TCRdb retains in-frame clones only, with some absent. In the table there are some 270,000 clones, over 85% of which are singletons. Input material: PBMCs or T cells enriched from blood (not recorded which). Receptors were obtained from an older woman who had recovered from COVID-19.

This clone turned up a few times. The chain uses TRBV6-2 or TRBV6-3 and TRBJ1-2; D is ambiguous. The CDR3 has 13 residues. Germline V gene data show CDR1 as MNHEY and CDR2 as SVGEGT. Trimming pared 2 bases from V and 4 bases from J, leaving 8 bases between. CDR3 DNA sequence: TGTGCCAGCAGTTACACCATGCGCTATGGCTACACCTTC. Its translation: CASSYTMRYGYTF.

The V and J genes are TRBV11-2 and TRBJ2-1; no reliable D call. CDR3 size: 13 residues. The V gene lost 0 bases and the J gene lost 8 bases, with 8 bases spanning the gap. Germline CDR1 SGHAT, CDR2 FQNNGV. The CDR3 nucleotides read TGTGCCAGCAGCTTAGATCACGAGGATGAGCAGTTCTTC. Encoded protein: CASSLDHEDEQFF.

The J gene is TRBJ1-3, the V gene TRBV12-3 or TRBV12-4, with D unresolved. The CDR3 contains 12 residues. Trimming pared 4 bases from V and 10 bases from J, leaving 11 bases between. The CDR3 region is CASSSSSYTIYF. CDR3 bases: TGTGCCAGCAGTTCCTCGTCCTATACCATATATTTT.

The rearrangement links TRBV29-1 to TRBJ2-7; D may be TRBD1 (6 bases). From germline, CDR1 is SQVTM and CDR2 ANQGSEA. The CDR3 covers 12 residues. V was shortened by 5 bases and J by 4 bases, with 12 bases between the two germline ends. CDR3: CSVFRGSYEQYF. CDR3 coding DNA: TGCAGCGTTTTCAGGGGCTCTTACGAGCAGTACTTC.

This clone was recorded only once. The CDR3, as DNA: TGTGCCAGCAGCCAAGTAAGAGGGGGATCTAATGGCTACACCTTC. Translating gives CASSQVRGGSNGYTF. The rearrangement links TRBV3-1 (or the pseudogene TRBV3-2) to TRBJ1-2, with D possibly TRBD1 on 6 matching bases. Germline V lookup: CDR1 LGHDT, CDR2 YNNKEL (reference sequence). The V end was cut by 1 base, the J end by 6 bases, with 15 bases between. The CDR3 consists of 15 residues.

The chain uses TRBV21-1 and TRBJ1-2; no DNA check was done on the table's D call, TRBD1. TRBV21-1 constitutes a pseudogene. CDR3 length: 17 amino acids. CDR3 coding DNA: TGTGCCAGCAGCAAAGCTGGGTGCCAGGGCGCTAACTATGGCTACACCTTC. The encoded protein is CASSKAGCQGANYGYTF.

Here the CDR3 reads CAWSVTGRGSYEQYF. CDR3 bases: TGTGCCTGGAGTGTAACCGGCCGGGGGTCCTACGAGCAGTACTTC. This chain joins TRBV30 and TRBJ2-7, with a weak D call TRBD2 (6 bases). The V gene's germline CDR1 is GTSNPN and CDR2 SVGIG (reference sequence). The V gene lost 0 bases and the J gene lost 1 base, with 13 bases spanning the gap. The CDR3 length is 15 residues.

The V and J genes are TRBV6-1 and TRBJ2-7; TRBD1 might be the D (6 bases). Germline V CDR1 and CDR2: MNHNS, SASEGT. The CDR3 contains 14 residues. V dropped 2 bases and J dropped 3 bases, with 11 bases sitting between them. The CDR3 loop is CASSENRDNYEQYF. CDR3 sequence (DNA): TGTGCCAGCAGTGAAAACCGGGACAACTACGAGCAGTACTTC.

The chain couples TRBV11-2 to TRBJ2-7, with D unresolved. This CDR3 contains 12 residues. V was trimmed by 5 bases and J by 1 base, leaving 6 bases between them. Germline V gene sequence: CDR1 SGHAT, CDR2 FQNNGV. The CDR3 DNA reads TGTGCCAGCAGCCAGAGGTCCTACGAGCAGTACTTC. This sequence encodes CASSQRSYEQYF.

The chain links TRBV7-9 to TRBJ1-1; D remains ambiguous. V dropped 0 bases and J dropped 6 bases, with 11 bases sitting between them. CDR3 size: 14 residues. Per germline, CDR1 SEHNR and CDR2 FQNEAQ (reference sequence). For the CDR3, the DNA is TGTGCCAGCAGCTTAGCGGTACGCCAGGCTGAAGCTTTCTTT. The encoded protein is CASSLAVRQAEAFF.

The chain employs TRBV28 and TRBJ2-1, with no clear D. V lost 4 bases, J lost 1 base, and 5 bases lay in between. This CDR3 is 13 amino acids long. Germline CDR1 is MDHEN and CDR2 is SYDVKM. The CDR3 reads CASSSQSYNEQFF. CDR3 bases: TGTGCCAGCAGTTCCCAGTCCTACAATGAGCAGTTCTTC. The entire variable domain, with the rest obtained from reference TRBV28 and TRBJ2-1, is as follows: DVKVTQSSRYLVKRTGEKVFLECVQDMDHENMFWYRQDPGLGLRLIYFSYDVKMKEKGDIPEGYSVSREKKERFSLILESASTNQTSMYLCASSSQSYNEQFFGPGTRLTVL.

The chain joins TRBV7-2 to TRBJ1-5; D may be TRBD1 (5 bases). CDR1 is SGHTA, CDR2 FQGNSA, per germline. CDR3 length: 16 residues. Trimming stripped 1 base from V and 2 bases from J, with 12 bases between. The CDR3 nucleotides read TGTGCCAGCAGCTTAGGGGGGGGGATTGGCAATCAGCCCCAGCATTTT. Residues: CASSLGGGIGNQPQHF.

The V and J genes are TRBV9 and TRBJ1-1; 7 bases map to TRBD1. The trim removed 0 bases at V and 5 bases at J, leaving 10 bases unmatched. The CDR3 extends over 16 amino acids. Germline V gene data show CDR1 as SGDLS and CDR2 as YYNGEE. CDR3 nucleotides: TGTGCCAGCAGCGTAGTCCCCTTGCCACAGGGGACTGAAGCTTTCTTT. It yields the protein CASSVVPLPQGTEAFF.

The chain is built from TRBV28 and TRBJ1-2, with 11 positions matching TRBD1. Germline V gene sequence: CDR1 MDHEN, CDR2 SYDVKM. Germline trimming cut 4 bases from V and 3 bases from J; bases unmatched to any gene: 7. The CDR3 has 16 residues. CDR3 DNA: TGTGCCAGCAGTTCGGGACAGGGGGTTGGTGACTATGGCTACACCTTC. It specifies CASSSGQGVGDYGYTF.

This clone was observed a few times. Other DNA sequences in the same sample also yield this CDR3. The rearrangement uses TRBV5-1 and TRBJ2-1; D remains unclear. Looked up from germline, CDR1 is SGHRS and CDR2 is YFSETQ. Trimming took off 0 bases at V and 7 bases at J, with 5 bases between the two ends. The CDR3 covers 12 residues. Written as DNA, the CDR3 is TGCGCCAGCAGCTTGGGGCGGAATGAGCAGTTCTTC. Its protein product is CASSLGRNEQFF.

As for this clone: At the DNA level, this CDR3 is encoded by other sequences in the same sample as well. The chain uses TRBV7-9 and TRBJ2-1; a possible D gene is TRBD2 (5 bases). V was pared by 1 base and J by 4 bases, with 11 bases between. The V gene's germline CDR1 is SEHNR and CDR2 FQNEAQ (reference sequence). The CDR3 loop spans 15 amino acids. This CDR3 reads CASSLGGGSYNEQFF. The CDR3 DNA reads TGTGCCAGCAGCTTAGGGGGTGGGAGTTACAATGAGCAGTTCTTC.

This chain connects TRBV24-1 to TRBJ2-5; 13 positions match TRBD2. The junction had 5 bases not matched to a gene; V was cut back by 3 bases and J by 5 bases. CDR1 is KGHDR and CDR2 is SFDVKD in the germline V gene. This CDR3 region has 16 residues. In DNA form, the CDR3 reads TGTGCCACCAGTGATCCTGGACTAGCGGGAGTGGAGACCCAGTACTTC. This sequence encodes CATSDPGLAGVETQYF.

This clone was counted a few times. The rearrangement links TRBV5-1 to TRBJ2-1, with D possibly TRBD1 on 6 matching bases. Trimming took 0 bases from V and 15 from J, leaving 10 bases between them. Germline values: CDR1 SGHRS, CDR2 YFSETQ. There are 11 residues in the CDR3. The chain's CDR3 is CASSLEGEWFF. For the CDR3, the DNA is TGCGCCAGCAGCTTGGAGGGGGAATGGTTCTTC. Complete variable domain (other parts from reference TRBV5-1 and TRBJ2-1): KAGVTQTPRYLIKTRGQQVTLSCSPISGHRSVSWYQQTPGQGLQFLFEYFSETQRNKGNFPGRFSGRQFSNSRSEMNVSTLELGDSALYLCASSLEGEWFFGPGTRLTVL.

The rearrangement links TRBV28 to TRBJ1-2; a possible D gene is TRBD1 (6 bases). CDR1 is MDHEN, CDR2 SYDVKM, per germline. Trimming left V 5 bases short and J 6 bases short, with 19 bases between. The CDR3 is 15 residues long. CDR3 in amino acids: CASSRDTQRENGYTF. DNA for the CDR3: TGTGCCAGCAGTAGGGACACCCAGAGAGAAAATGGCTACACCTTC.

The CDR3 region is CASSFLAGRTGELFF. For the CDR3, the DNA is TGTGCCAGCAGCTTCCTAGCGGGACGAACCGGGGAGCTGTTTTTT. The chain links TRBV11-2 to TRBJ2-2, with 9 positions matching TRBD2. The CDR3 is 15 residues long. Losses at the gene ends were 3 bases for V and 5 bases for J; bases not matched to a gene: 4. Germline V lookup: CDR1 SGHAT, CDR2 FQNNGV.

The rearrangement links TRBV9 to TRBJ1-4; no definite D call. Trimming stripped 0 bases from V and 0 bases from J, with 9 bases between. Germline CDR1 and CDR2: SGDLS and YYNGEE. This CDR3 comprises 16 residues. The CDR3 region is CASSVGEGTTNEKLFF. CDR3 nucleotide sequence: TGTGCCAGCAGCGTAGGGGAGGGAACAACTAATGAAAAACTGTTTTTT. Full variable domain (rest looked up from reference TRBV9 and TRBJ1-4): DSGVTQTPKHLITATGQRVTLRCSPRSGDLSVYWYQQSLDQGLQFLIQYYNGEERAKGNILERFSAQQFPDLHSELNLSSLELGDSALYFCASSVGEGTTNEKLFFGSGTQLSVL.

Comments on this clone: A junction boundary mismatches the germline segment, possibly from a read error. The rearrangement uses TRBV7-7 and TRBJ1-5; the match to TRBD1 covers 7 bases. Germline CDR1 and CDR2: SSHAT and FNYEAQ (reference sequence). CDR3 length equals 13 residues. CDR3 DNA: TGTGCTAGCAGCTTAGACAGGGATCAGCCCCAGCATTTT. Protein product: CASSLDRDQPQHF. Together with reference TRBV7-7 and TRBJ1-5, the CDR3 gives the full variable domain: GAGVSQSPRYKVTKRGQDVTLRCDPISSHATLYWYQQALGQGPEFLTYFNYEAQPDKSGLPSDRFSAERPEGSISTLTIQRTEQRDSAMYRCASSLDRDQPQHFGDGTRLSIL.